What follows are 17 T cell receptor beta chains derived from one specimen sequenced in a study of identical twins. TCRdb used MiXCR to reprocess the 5' RACE reads, holding one entry per CDR3 protein. The sample lists 420,000 or so distinct CDR3 sequences, about 18% occurring once. Sequencing was performed on naive T cells sorted from blood. Receptors originate from a man aged 45-60 years in good health.

This clonotype was detected many times. The V and J genes are TRBV5-6 and TRBJ1-2; 8 nucleotides match TRBD1. CDR3 size: 15 residues. The germline V gene has CDR1 SGHDT and CDR2 YYEEEE. The J segment lost 4 bases and the V segment lost 1 base, leaving 6 bases of the junction unmatched. CDR3 nucleotides: TGTGCCAGCAGCTTGCCCGGACAGGGCGGCTATGGCTACACCTTC. The encoded protein is CASSLPGQGGYGYTF.

The chain links TRBV6-1 to TRBJ2-3, with TRBD2 matching 7 bases. Trimming cost V 4 bases and J 4 bases; bases outside gene matches: 5. CDR3 length: 14 residues. Germline CDR1 and CDR2: MNHNS and SASEGT. CDR3 sequence reads: CASSAWGGADTQYF. The CDR3 DNA is TGTGCCAGCAGTGCGTGGGGGGGGGCAGATACGCAGTATTTT.

About this clonotype itself: A much larger clone differs from this one at a single base, so this may be a read error. The genes are TRBV5-1 and TRBJ2-7, with a possible D match to TRBD1 (6 bases). Germline assignment: CDR1 SGHRS and CDR2 YFSETQ. The CDR3 length is 14 residues. The DNA of the CDR3 is TGCGCCGGCAGCCAGACAGGAGTATTCTACGAGCAGTACTTC. This codes for CAGSQTGVFYEQYF.

This clonotype was seen repeatedly, ten times or more. This sequence joins TRBV4-2 and TRBJ1-5, with D possibly TRBD1 on 6 matching bases. V lost 0 bases and J lost 5, with 11 bases in between. Germline V gene lookup returns CDR1 LGHNA and CDR2 YNFKEQ. CDR3 length equals 15 residues. The CDR3 reads CASSQDQGIHQPQHF. CDR3 sequence (DNA): TGTGCCAGCAGCCAAGATCAGGGGATCCATCAGCCCCAGCATTTT.

This clonotype was counted at least ten times. The gene calls are TRBV7-8 and TRBJ2-7, with a tentative D call TRBD2 (5 bases). Germline V gene sequence: CDR1 SGHVS, CDR2 FQNEAQ. The CDR3 has 14 residues. V was clipped by 5 bases and J by 6 bases, with 17 bases between them. CDR3 DNA: TGTGCCAGCAGCGGCACTTCGCGGGCCCTCGAGCAGTACTTC. Protein product: CASSGTSRALEQYF. The full variable domain, with the rest looked up from reference TRBV7-8 and TRBJ2-7, is GAGVSQSPRYKVAKRGQDVALRCDPISGHVSLFWYQQALGQGPEFLTYFQNEAQLDKSGLPSDRFFAERPEGSVSTLKIQRTQQEDSAVYLCASSGTSRALEQYFGPGTRLTVT.

The table lists this clonotype with a few counts. V and J are TRBV20-1 and TRBJ2-7; perhaps TRBD1 as D (5 bases). V lost 0 bases and J 2 bases, leaving 14 bases between the germline ends. This CDR3 is built from 15 residues. The V gene's germline CDR1 is DFQATT and CDR2 SNEGSKA (reference sequence). CDR3 sequence reads: CSARDGQGGTYEQYF. As DNA, the CDR3 is TGCAGTGCTAGAGATGGCCAGGGTGGAACCTACGAGCAGTACTTC.

J is TRBJ1-5 and V is TRBV20-1; possible D gene TRBD1, 6 bases. The germline V gene has CDR1 DFQATT and CDR2 SNEGSKA (reference sequence). There are 14 residues in the CDR3. Deletions cut 4 bases from V and 2 bases from J, with 12 bases between. Here the CDR3 DNA reads TGCAGTGCTAAACGACAGGCTGGCAATCAGCCCCAGCATTTT. As protein: CSAKRQAGNQPQHF.

The chain combines TRBV25-1 with TRBJ1-6; no clear D. Germline assignment: CDR1 MGHDK and CDR2 SYGVNS. V was clipped by 2 bases and J by 7 bases, with 9 bases between them. The CDR3 runs to 14 residues. The CDR3 DNA reads TGTGCCAGCAGTGAAGTACTGGAAAATTCACCCCTCCACTTT. Protein sequence: CASSEVLENSPLHF.

V is TRBV29-1 and J is TRBJ1-4; D gene ambiguous. V was pared by 5 bases and J by 2 bases, with 15 bases between. The germline V gene encodes CDR1 SQVTM and CDR2 ANQGSEA. The CDR3 length is 15 residues. The CDR3 sequence: CSVLGGLGTNEKLFF. The CDR3 bases are TGCAGCGTTTTGGGAGGGCTGGGGACTAATGAAAAACTGTTTTTT.

This clonotype occurred a few times. The chain employs TRBV6-1 and TRBJ1-5; 8 bases are a match to TRBD1. Per the germline V gene, CDR1 is MNHNS and CDR2 is SASEGT. The CDR3 covers 15 residues. Trimming cost V 5 bases and J 0 bases; bases outside gene matches: 3. This CDR3 is CASSMTGDSNQPQHF. DNA of the CDR3: TGTGCCAGCAGTATGACAGGGGATAGCAATCAGCCCCAGCATTTT.

V usage is TRBV4-3 and J usage is TRBJ1-2; D is uncertain. With 0 bases removed from V and 5 bases from J, the gap between germline ends came to 10 bases. There are 14 residues in the CDR3. Germline CDR1 and CDR2: LGHNA and YSLEER. The CDR3 sequence: CASSQDHGGYGYTF. The CDR3 DNA reads TGCGCCAGCAGCCAAGATCACGGCGGTTATGGCTACACCTTC.

The J gene is TRBJ2-1, the V gene TRBV19; D not certain. V was trimmed by 8 bases and J by 0 bases, leaving 11 bases between them. The CDR3 spans 14 residues. Germline lookup yields CDR1 LNHDA and CDR2 SQIVND (reference sequence). The CDR3 sequence is CASSVSSSYNEQFF. The CDR3 bases are TGTGCCAGTTCGGTCAGCAGCTCCTACAATGAGCAGTTCTTC.

This clonotype appeared many times. The rearrangement joins TRBV7-8 to TRBJ1-1; D is unresolved. V shed 5 bases and J shed 3 bases, with 10 bases lying between them. The CDR3 sequence is 13 residues long. Per the germline V gene, CDR1 is SGHVS and CDR2 is FQNEAQ. This chain's CDR3 is CASSAIMDTEAFF. CDR3 in DNA: TGTGCCAGCAGCGCAATCATGGACACTGAAGCTTTCTTT.

This chain uses TRBV5-1 with TRBJ2-2; D remains ambiguous. CDR3 length: 13 amino acids. Looked up from germline, CDR1 is SGHRS and CDR2 is YFSETQ. Trimming removed 2 bases from V and 7 bases from J, with 9 bases in between. In DNA, the CDR3 is TGCGCCAGCAGCTTTAAACAGAACGGGGAGCTGTTTTTT. Protein product: CASSFKQNGELFF.

At least ten counts were recorded for this clonotype. V usage is TRBV29-1 and J usage is TRBJ2-1; the D gene is possibly TRBD2 (6 bases). Deletions cut 0 bases from V and 9 bases from J, with 18 bases between. Germline CDR1 and CDR2: SQVTM and ANQGSEA. The length of the CDR3 is 15 residues. Here the CDR3 DNA reads TGCAGCGTTGAAGAGTTTGGGACTTGGGAAAGTGAGCAGTTCTTC. This codes for CSVEEFGTWESEQFF.

V is TRBV11-1 and J is TRBJ2-3; 8 bases fit TRBD2. CDR1 and CDR2 from the germline V gene are SGHAT and FQDESV (reference sequence). Trimming cost V 6 bases and J 0 bases; bases outside gene matches: 14. This CDR3 spans 18 amino acids. The CDR3 nucleotides are TGTGCCAGCAGGTTACCGGGACTAGGATTCAAAAGCACAGATACGCAGTATTTT. Translating gives CASRLPGLGFKSTDTQYF.

J is TRBJ2-1 and V is TRBV5-1, with TRBD1 matching 9 bases. The V segment lost 0 bases and the J segment 0 bases; nucleotides outside the gene matches: 4. CDR3 length equals 17 residues. CDR1 is SGHRS and CDR2 is YFSETQ in the germline V gene. CDR3: CASSLGTGVSSYNEQFF. The CDR3 coding sequence is TGCGCCAGCAGCTTGGGGACAGGGGTAAGCTCCTACAATGAGCAGTTCTTC.